Listed below are T cell receptor beta chains from one sample, sequenced in a study of cytomegalovirus exposure and HLA in healthy donors. Clones were sequenced by immunoSEQ multiplex PCR, and TCRdb holds only the in-frame ones, with some missing. This sample's table has more than 40,000 clones. Specimen: PBMCs. These receptor sequences come from a man aged 35 to 55 in good health and CMV-seropositive. Both conserved end residues are part of each CDR3. Fields, in order: D gene, V gene, J gene, CDR3 DNA, CDR3 protein. A D gene is named only where the DNA matches it firmly.

>-|TRBV28|TRBJ2-7
TGTGCCAGCAATAATCCCGCTCGAGACGAGCAGTACTTC
CASNNPARDEQYF
>TRBD1|TRBV7-9|TRBJ2-1
TGTGCCAGCAGCACTACTCGTATGGACAGGGTCTTCGTCGATGAGCAGTTCTTC
CASSTTRMDRVFVDEQFF
>-|TRBV4-2|TRBJ1-2
TGTGCCAGCAGCCAAGAGATGCAGAGAGGTCCCGAAGGCTACACCTTC
CASSQEMQRGPEGYTF
>TRBD2|TRBV7-9|TRBJ2-1
TGTGCCAGCAATCTGGGACTAGCGACCAATGAGCAGTTCTTC
CASNLGLATNEQFF
>TRBD1|TRBV5-6|TRBJ1-2
TGTGCCAGCAGCTTCTTAGACAGGGCAGGATATGGCTACACCTTC
CASSFLDRAGYGYTF
>-|TRBV25-1|TRBJ2-3
TGTGCCAGCAGTAGTGCCTCTTATACTAGCACAGATACGCAGTATTTT
CASSSASYTSTDTQYF
>-|TRBV5-4|TRBJ2-4
TGTGCCAGCAGCTTGCCCGGGTTGGGAAACATTCAGTACTTC
CASSLPGLGNIQYF
>TRBD1|TRBV19|TRBJ2-1
TGTGCCAGTAGTAGTCAGGGGGACTACAATGAGCAGTTCTTC
CASSSQGDYNEQFF
>-|TRBV29-1|TRBJ2-1
TGCAGCGTTGAAGTCTTCTCCTACAATGAGCAGTTCTTC
CSVEVFSYNEQFF
>-|TRBV27|TRBJ2-7
TGTGCCAGCAGTTTCCCCAACGGGAACGAGCAGTACTTC
CASSFPNGNEQYF
>TRBD1|TRBV11-1|TRBJ1-4
TGTGCCAGCAGCTACAGGGGGCTCAATGAAAAACTGTTTTTT
CASSYRGLNEKLFF
>-|TRBV2|TRBJ2-2
TGTGCCAGCAGCCGGGACTCTCCCGCGAACACCGGGGAGCTGTTTTTT
CASSRDSPANTGELFF
>TRBD2|TRBV5-7|TRBJ2-3
TGTGCCAGCATGCTGACTAGCGGGGGGAGCACAGATACGCAGTATTTT
CASMLTSGGSTDTQYF
>TRBD1|TRBV5-6|TRBJ2-3
TGTGCCAGCGTCCGGGACAGGGGCGGAGATACGCAGTATTTT
CASVRDRGGDTQYF
>TRBD2|TRBV6-1|TRBJ2-3
TGTGCCAGCAGTGAACTGGGGGGACTAGCGGGGTCCCCGGGAACGCAGTATTTT
CASSELGGLAGSPGTQYF
>TRBD2|TRBV5-4|TRBJ2-3
TGTGCCAGCAGCTTGGGACTAGCGGGGGGGTACACAGATACGCAGTATTTT
CASSLGLAGGYTDTQYF
>TRBD1|TRBV10-3|TRBJ2-1
TGTGCCATCAGTCCCCGGGACAGGGGAGAGAATGAGCAGTTCTTC
CAISPRDRGENEQFF
>-|TRBV29-1|TRBJ2-1
TGCAGCGAGAGGACAGCCGCCGGCGATGAGCAGTTCTTC
CSERTAAGDEQFF
>TRBD1|TRBV18|TRBJ2-7
TGTGCCAGCACCCGGGACAGCGGCTACGAGCAGTACTTC
CASTRDSGYEQYF
>TRBD1|TRBV28|TRBJ2-7
TGTGCCAGCAGTTTAGGGGGACAGTGGTACGAGCAGTACTTC
CASSLGGQWYEQYF
>-|TRBV5-1|TRBJ1-1
TGCGCCAGCAGCTTGGGAACAGATAACACTGAAGCTTTCTTT
CASSLGTDNTEAFF
>TRBD1|TRBV9|TRBJ2-7
TGTGCCAGCAGCGTAGGACAGGGTCGTGAGCAGTACTTC
CASSVGQGREQYF
>TRBD1|TRBV4-2|TRBJ2-3
TGTGCCAGCAGCCAAGGGGGACAGGGAGGACCAGATACGCAGTATTTT
CASSQGGQGGPDTQYF
>-|TRBV6-6|TRBJ2-3
TGTGCCAGCAAAAGCTCCGGGGCAGATACGCAGTATTTT
CASKSSGADTQYF
>-|TRBV5-1|TRBJ2-7
TGCGCCGGCGAAGGGGTTAAGATGGTCGAGCAGTACTTC
CAGEGVKMVEQYF
>-|TRBV28|TRBJ2-7
TGCGCCAGCAGTTTGCAGGGAGGCGAGCAGTACTTC
CASSLQGGEQYF
>TRBD2|TRBV5-4|TRBJ2-7
TGTGCCAGCAGCCAGTCCAGCGGGGGGGCTTCCTACGAGCAGTACTTC
CASSQSSGGASYEQYF
>TRBD1|TRBV7-9|TRBJ2-2
TGTGCCAGCAGAAACAACAGGGGTAACACCGGGGAGCTGTTTTTT
CASRNNRGNTGELFF
>-|TRBV6-1|TRBJ2-7
TGTGCCAGCAGGACAGGTAACTCCTACGAGCAGTACTTC
CASRTGNSYEQYF
>-|TRBV18|TRBJ1-2
TGTGCCAGCTCACCCGGACGGGAAGGCTATGGCTACACCTTC
CASSPGREGYGYTF
>-|TRBV11-2|TRBJ2-7
TGTGCCACCCGGGGTCTCCACGGTTACGAGCAGTACTTC
CATRGLHGYEQYF
>-|TRBV5-5|TRBJ2-5
TGTGCCAGCAGCCTCCTTCCAGGGGAGACCCAGTACTTC
CASSLLPGETQYF
>-|TRBV9|TRBJ1-5
TGTGCCAGCAGCGTAGCCGGCGGGAATCAGCCCCAGCATTTT
CASSVAGGNQPQHF